Sequencing of this TCR beta chain was carried out in a study of OX40 agonist ivuxolimab in advanced cancers. About the research overall: Dosing consisted of intravenous ivuxolimab at 0.01 to 10 mg/kg every 2 weeks. Partial responses, seen in three patients, involved one hepatocellular carcinoma and two cutaneous melanomas.

Profiled with immunoSEQ multiplex PCR; TCRdb holds only in-frame clones, not every one. There are around 60,000 clones in the sample; around 90% occur only once, and 25% lies in the top ten. Germline lookup yields CDR1 LNHDA and CDR2 SQIVND (reference sequence). Trimming cost V 1 base and J 5 bases, with 9 bases left between them. The CDR3 contains 13 residues. The sample holds one count of this clone. This TCR derives from an adult with an advanced solid tumor such as melanoma, head and neck, liver or kidney cancer. The rearrangement joins TRBV19 to TRBJ2-7, with no clear D. The sequenced sample was CD4+ or CD8+ T cells sorted from blood, obtained in a trial of the OX40 agonist ivuxolimab. CDR3 in amino acids: CASSIAPFDEQYF. The CDR3 DNA sequence: TGTGCCAGTAGTATAGCACCGTTTGACGAGCAGTACTTC.